These T cell receptor beta chains were read from a single sample in a study of blood T cell repertoires in COVID-19. Method: immunoSEQ multiplex PCR; TCRdb's copy keeps in-frame clones and lacks some. The sample shows about 270,000 clones, approximately 87% of them seen only once. Sequenced input: peripheral blood. Receptors were obtained from a woman in her 30s with COVID-19, enrolled during active disease. Each CDR3 is given with its conserved first and last residue. Each record gives: V gene, J gene, clone size, D gene, CDR3 protein, CDR3 DNA. D genes are given only for firm matches. Clone size, where shown, is once, few, many, or a class for clones that have expanded.

TRBV5-4,TRBJ2-3,NA,NA,CASSRGGDTQYF,TGTGCCAGCAGCAGAGGCGGGGATACGCAGTATTTT
TRBV6-2/TRBV6-3,TRBJ1-5,NA,TRBD1,CASSYSWTGWSQHF,TGTGCCAGCAGTTACTCGTGGACAGGGTGGTCACAGCATTTT
TRBV27,TRBJ1-2,once,NA,CASSPHEGDLDGYTF,TGTGCCAGCAGTCCCCACGAAGGGGACTTAGATGGCTACACCTTC
TRBV5-4,TRBJ2-1,NA,TRBD2,CASSLVAGGQNEQFF,TGTGCCAGCAGCTTGGTGGCGGGGGGGCAGAATGAGCAGTTCTTC
TRBV13,TRBJ2-7,NA,TRBD1,CASTAEGQGANEQYF,TGTGCCAGCACGGCCGAGGGACAGGGGGCTAACGAGCAGTACTTC
TRBV18,TRBJ1-5,NA,TRBD1,CASSPPGQSNQPQHF,TGTGCCAGCTCACCACCGGGACAGAGCAATCAGCCCCAGCATTTT
TRBV11-2,TRBJ2-2,NA,TRBD1,CASRSGQGNTGELFF,TGTGCCAGCAGATCAGGACAGGGGAACACCGGGGAGCTGTTTTTT
TRBV6-1,TRBJ2-1,NA,NA,CASSEALAANYNEQFF,TGTGCCAGCAGTGAAGCGTTGGCAGCGAACTACAATGAGCAGTTCTTC
TRBV30,TRBJ2-1,NA,TRBD2,CAWSSGTSRNEQFF,TGTGCCTGGAGTAGCGGGACTAGCAGAAATGAGCAGTTCTTC
TRBV2,TRBJ2-1,NA,TRBD1,CASRDRGPYNEQFF,TGTGCCAGCAGGGACAGGGGGCCCTACAATGAGCAGTTCTTC
TRBV27,TRBJ1-2,few,TRBD1,CASSLSGGVGYTF,TGTGCCAGCAGTTTATCAGGGGGCGTAGGCTACACCTTC
TRBV5-1,TRBJ1-4,NA,TRBD1,CASSLGRGSTNEKLFF,TGCGCCAGCAGCTTGGGCAGGGGGTCGACTAATGAAAAACTGTTTTTT
TRBV6-1,TRBJ1-1,NA,NA,CASSELAAGNTEAFF,TGTGCCAGCAGTGAATTGGCCGCAGGGAACACTGAAGCTTTCTTT
TRBV27,TRBJ2-1,NA,NA,CASRQDVHNEQFF,TGTGCCAGCAGACAGGACGTACACAATGAGCAGTTCTTC
TRBV19,TRBJ2-7,once,NA,CASSTSYGVSYEQYF,TGTGCCAGTAGTACTTCGTACGGGGTAAGCTACGAGCAGTACTTC
TRBV30,TRBJ2-1,NA,TRBD2,CAWSRRGAEQFF,TGTGCCTGGAGTCGGCGGGGGGCTGAGCAGTTCTTC
TRBV19,TRBJ1-5,many,TRBD1,CASSTTGSNQPQHF,TGTGCCAGTAGTACGACAGGGAGCAATCAGCCCCAGCATTTT
TRBV4-2,TRBJ2-5,few,NA,CASSQDIDLWEETQYF,TGTGCCAGCAGCCAAGATATCGACCTCTGGGAGGAGACCCAGTACTTC
TRBV6-6,TRBJ1-2,NA,NA,CASSGAGANYGYTF,TGTGCCAGCTCGGGTGCGGGGGCTAACTATGGCTACACCTTC
TRBV21-1,TRBJ1-2,NA,NA,CASSKLRGLRSGYTF,TGTGCCAGCAGCAAACTCAGGGGATTGAGATCTGGCTACACCTTC
TRBV6-5,TRBJ2-3,NA,TRBD1,CASTRDSRNADTQYF,TGTGCCAGCACCCGGGACAGCCGAAACGCGGATACGCAGTATTTT
TRBV12-5,TRBJ2-7,NA,TRBD1,CASGPTGTYEQYF,TGTGCTAGTGGTCCGACAGGGACCTACGAGCAGTACTTC
TRBV7-9,TRBJ2-1,once,NA,CASSPVVDEQFF,TGTGCCAGCAGCCCGGTTGTCGATGAGCAGTTCTTC
TRBV19,TRBJ2-4,NA,TRBD2,CASSILAGGRQYF,TGTGCCAGTAGTATTCTAGCGGGGGGGAGGCAGTACTTC
TRBV9,TRBJ2-6,NA,TRBD1,CASSVGQGVWSGANVLTF,TGTGCCAGCAGCGTAGGCCAGGGGGTATGGTCTGGGGCCAACGTCCTGACTTTC
TRBV3-1/TRBV3-2,TRBJ2-7,once,NA,CASSPRGRVGHEQYF,TGTGCCAGCAGTCCAAGAGGAAGAGTAGGCCACGAGCAGTACTTC
TRBV12-3/TRBV12-4,TRBJ1-5,NA,NA,CASSSTGQPQHF,TGTGCCAGCAGCTCGACAGGCCAGCCCCAGCATTTT
TRBV5-1,TRBJ2-2,NA,NA,CASSLSSGETGELFF,TGCGCCAGCAGCTTGTCTTCGGGGGAGACCGGGGAGCTGTTTTTT
TRBV2,TRBJ2-7,NA,NA,CASRPGSYEQYF,TGTGCCAGCAGGCCGGGTTCCTACGAGCAGTACTTC
TRBV6-5,TRBJ1-6,NA,NA,CASSTPGTPLHF,TGTGCCAGCAGCACCCCGGGGACACCCCTCCACTTT
TRBV18,TRBJ1-5,NA,TRBD1,CASSPWTGENQPQHF,TGTGCCAGCTCACCTTGGACAGGTGAGAATCAGCCCCAGCATTTT
TRBV18,TRBJ2-5,NA,NA,CASSPPFGGEETQYF,TGTGCCAGCTCACCACCATTCGGCGGAGAAGAGACCCAGTACTTC
TRBV24-1,TRBJ2-7,once,NA,CATSLPGSYEQYF,TGTGCCACCAGTCTCCCCGGCTCCTACGAGCAGTACTTC
TRBV29-1,TRBJ2-2,NA,NA,CSARTGGYTGELFF,TGCAGCGCAAGGACAGGAGGGTATACCGGGGAGCTGTTTTTT
TRBV25-1,TRBJ2-5,NA,TRBD1,CASSAQGGGEETQYF,TGTGCCAGCAGTGCTCAAGGGGGCGGTGAGGAGACCCAGTACTTC
TRBV13,TRBJ2-1,NA,TRBD2,CASSSRAGGPWDEQFF,TGTGCCAGCAGCTCCAGAGCGGGGGGGCCATGGGATGAGCAGTTCTTC
TRBV18,TRBJ2-5,NA,NA,CASSPRQQEETQYF,TGTGCCAGCTCACCACGGCAACAGGAAGAGACCCAGTACTTC
TRBV2,TRBJ1-6,once,NA,CASSERSGFSPLHF,TGTGCCAGCAGTGAAAGGTCGGGTTTTTCCCCCCTCCACTTT
TRBV11-2,TRBJ1-1,NA,NA,CASSLAGANTEAFF,TGTGCCAGCAGCTTAGCAGGGGCGAACACTGAAGCTTTCTTT
TRBV24-1,TRBJ2-7,NA,TRBD1,CATSPGGYEQYF,TGTGCCACCAGTCCAGGGGGCTACGAGCAGTACTTC
TRBV18,TRBJ1-3,NA,TRBD1,CASSPVPGQGRAGNTIYF,TGTGCCAGCTCACCCGTCCCGGGACAGGGTAGGGCCGGAAACACCATATATTTT
TRBV25-1,TRBJ2-1,NA,TRBD1,CASRDRVGHNEQFF,TGTGCCAGCAGAGACAGGGTTGGTCACAATGAGCAGTTCTTC